This T cell receptor (beta chain) is drawn from a study of radiation and T cells in renal cell carcinoma. Sequencing was performed with immunoSEQ multiplex PCR; in TCRdb, only in-frame clones are kept and a portion is missing. Of some 43,000 clones detected, around four fifths appear once; the ten largest clones hold 27%. The CDR3 loop spans 15 amino acids. Time point defined: blood 4 weeks post-SBRT, at nephrectomy. The treatment was: 15 Gy SBRT to primary tumor, nephrectomy 4 weeks later. Nephrectomy followed 15 Gy stereotactic body radiation by 4 weeks. Sequencing was performed on blood, taken from a patient whose treatment included radiotherapy and nephrectomy. The chain joins TRBV21-1 to TRBJ2-3; TRBD1 is the table's D call and was not checked against the DNA. TRBV21-1 is a listed pseudogene. The sequence was collected from a woman aged 70-85 years with renal cell carcinoma. CDR3 sequence reads: CASSMGLSGADTQYF. The CDR3 DNA reads as TGTGCCAGCAGCATGGGGCTTTCTGGAGCAGATACGCAGTATTTT.